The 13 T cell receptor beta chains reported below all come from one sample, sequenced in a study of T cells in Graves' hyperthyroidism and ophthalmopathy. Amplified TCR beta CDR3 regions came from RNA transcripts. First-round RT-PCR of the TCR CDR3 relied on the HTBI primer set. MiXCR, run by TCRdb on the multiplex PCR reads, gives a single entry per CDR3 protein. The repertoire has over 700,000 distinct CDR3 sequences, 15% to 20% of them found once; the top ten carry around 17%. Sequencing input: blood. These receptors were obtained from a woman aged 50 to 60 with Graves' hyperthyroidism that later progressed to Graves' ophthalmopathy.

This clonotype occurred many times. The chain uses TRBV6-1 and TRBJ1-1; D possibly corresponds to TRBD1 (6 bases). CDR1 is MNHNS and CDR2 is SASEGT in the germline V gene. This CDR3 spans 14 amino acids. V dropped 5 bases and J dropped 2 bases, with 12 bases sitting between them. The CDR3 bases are TGTGCCAGCAGTAAGGACAGTAGAAACACTGAAGCTTTCTTT. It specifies CASSKDSRNTEAFF.

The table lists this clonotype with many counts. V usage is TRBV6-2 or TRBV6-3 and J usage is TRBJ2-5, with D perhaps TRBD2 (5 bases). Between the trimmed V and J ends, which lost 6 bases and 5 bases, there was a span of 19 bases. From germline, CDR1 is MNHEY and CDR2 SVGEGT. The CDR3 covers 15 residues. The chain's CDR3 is CASRIGSSRWETQYF. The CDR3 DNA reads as TGTGCCAGCAGAATCGGGTCTAGCCGTTGGGAGACCCAGTACTTC.

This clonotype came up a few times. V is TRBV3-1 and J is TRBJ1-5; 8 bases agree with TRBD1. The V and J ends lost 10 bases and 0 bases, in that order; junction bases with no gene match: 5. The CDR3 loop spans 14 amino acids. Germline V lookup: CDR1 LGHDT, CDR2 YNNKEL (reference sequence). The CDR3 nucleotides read TGTGCCACCGGACAGGGAAATAGCAATCAGCCCCAGCATTTT. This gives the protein CATGQGNSNQPQHF.

For the CDR3, the DNA is TGTGCCAGCAGCGTAGTTATCGGGGGAGAGCAGTTCTTC. It codes for CASSVVIGGEQFF. V and J are TRBV9 and TRBJ2-1; D is possibly TRBD2 (6 bases). There are 13 residues in the CDR3. CDR1 is SGDLS, CDR2 YYNGEE, per germline. V lost 0 bases to trimming and J lost 10 bases, with 11 bases between them.

The CDR3 loop reads CASRVGPSPLHF. DNA for the CDR3: TGTGCCAGCAGGGTGGGGCCTTCACCCCTCCACTTT. The chain combines TRBV7-9 with TRBJ1-6; D might be TRBD1 (5 bases). This CDR3 is built from 12 residues. Per germline, CDR1 SEHNR and CDR2 FQNEAQ (reference sequence). V lost 6 bases and J 9 bases, leaving 9 bases between the germline ends.

CDR3 region: CASSSRLGGGTGELFF. The CDR3, as DNA: TGTGCCAGCAGCTCACGACTGGGTGGGGGCACCGGGGAGCTGTTTTTT. The chain links TRBV7-9 to TRBJ2-2; D could derive from TRBD1 or TRBD2 (5 bases each). The CDR3 extends over 16 amino acids. V was clipped by 4 bases and J by 4 bases, with 16 bases between them. CDR1 and CDR2 (germline): SEHNR, FQNEAQ (reference sequence).

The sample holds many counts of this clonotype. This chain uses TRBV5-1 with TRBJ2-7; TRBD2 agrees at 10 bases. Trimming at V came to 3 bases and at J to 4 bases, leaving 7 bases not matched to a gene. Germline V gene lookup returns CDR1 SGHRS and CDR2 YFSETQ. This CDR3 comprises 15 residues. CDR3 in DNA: TGCGCCAGCAGCTACTCCGGGACTAGCGTTTACGAGCAGTACTTC. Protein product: CASSYSGTSVYEQYF.

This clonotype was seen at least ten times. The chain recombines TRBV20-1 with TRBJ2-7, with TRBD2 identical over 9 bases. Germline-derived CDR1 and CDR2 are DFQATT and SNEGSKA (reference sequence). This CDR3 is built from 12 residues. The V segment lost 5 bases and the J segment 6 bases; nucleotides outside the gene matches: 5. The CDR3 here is CSALGGGVEQYF. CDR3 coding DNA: TGCAGTGCTCTTGGCGGGGGGGTCGAGCAGTACTTC.

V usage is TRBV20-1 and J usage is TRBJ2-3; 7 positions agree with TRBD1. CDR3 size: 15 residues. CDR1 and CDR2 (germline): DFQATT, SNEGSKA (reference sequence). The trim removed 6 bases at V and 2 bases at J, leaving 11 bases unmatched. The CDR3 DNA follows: TGCAGTGCCCGCCATGGGGGACAGCTCACAGATACGCAGTATTTT. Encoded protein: CSARHGGQLTDTQYF.

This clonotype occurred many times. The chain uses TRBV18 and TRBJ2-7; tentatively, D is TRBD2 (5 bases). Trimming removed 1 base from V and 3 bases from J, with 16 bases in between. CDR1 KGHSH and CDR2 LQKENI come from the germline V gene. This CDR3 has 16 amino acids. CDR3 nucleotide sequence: TGTGCCAGCTCACCACGGAATCCGGGGAGTAACTACGAGCAGTACTTC. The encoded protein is CASSPRNPGSNYEQYF.

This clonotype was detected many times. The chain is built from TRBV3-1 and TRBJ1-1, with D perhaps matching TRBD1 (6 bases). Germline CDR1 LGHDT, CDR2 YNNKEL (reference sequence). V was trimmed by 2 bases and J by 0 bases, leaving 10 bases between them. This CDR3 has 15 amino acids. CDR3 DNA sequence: TGTGCCAGCAGCCAATCGGACAGAATGAACACTGAAGCTTTCTTT. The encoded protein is CASSQSDRMNTEAFF.

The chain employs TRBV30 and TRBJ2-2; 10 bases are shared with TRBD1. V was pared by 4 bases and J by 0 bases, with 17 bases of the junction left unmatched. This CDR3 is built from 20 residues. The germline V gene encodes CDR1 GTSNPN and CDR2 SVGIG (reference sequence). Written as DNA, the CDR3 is TGTGCCTGGACTTACCGGGACAGGGGCCCTACTACCCCGAACACCGGGGAGCTGTTTTTT. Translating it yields CAWTYRDRGPTTPNTGELFF.

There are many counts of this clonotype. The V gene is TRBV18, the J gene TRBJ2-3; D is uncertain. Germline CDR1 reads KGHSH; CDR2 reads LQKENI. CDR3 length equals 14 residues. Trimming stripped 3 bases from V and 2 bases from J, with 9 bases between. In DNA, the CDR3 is TGTGCCAGCTCACCTACGGCCAACACAGATACGCAGTATTTT. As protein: CASSPTANTDTQYF.